This T cell receptor beta chain stems from a study of Ad26.COV2.S vaccination and SARS-CoV-2 variants. Treatment given: some 20 received Ad26.COV2.S at low or high dose, single or two shots; about 5 received placebo; per-sample allocation not given. All samples were drawn on day 63, counting from the first vaccine or placebo injection. As regards this clone: Other DNA sequences from this sample encode an identical CDR3 as well.

Libraries were prepared by immunoSEQ multiplex PCR; TCRdb keeps only in-frame clonotypes and omits some of them. The sample shows over 200,000 clones, approximately 87% of them seen only once. Per the germline V gene, CDR1 is LGHNA and CDR2 is YSLEER. V lost 0 bases and J 2 bases, leaving 11 bases between the germline ends. CDR3 size: 15 residues. The clonotype was recovered from a person aged 18-65 years who received the Ad26.COV2.S COVID-19 vaccine or a placebo. The chain combines TRBV4-3 with TRBJ2-7; a weak D match, TRBD1 (5 bases). The sequencing here drew on peripheral blood, taken in a trial of Ad26.COV2.S vaccine versus placebo. The CDR3 here is CASSQDRGGTYEQYF. The CDR3 DNA sequence: TGCGCCAGCAGCCAAGATAGGGGTGGTACCTACGAGCAGTACTTC.